This T cell receptor beta chain was recorded in a study of cytomegalovirus exposure and HLA in healthy donors. Study as a whole: Among about 200 million T cells, an earlier analysis found around 100 million unique TCR beta sequences.

This clone was picked up a small number of times. V was pared by 4 bases and J by 4 bases, with 9 bases of the junction left unmatched. The CDR3 covers 16 residues. The germline CDR1 and CDR2 sequences are SGHDN and FVKESK. PCR amplification relied on 60 Vbeta primers (plus 13 Jbeta primers). The method was immunoSEQ multiplex PCR; TCRdb's version includes in-frame clones alone and lacks a portion of them. Of some 120,000 clones listed, roughly three quarters are singletons. This chain joins TRBV14 and TRBJ2-7, with 11 bases that match TRBD1. The sample consisted of PBMCs. The TCR sequence derives from a man aged 18 to 29 in good health and CMV-seronegative. In DNA, the CDR3 is TGTGCCAGCAGCCCCTTCCCGGGACAGGGGGGATACGAGCAGTACTTC. As protein: CASSPFPGQGGYEQYF.